This T cell receptor beta chain was profiled in a study of Graves' ophthalmopathy and Graves' hyperthyroidism. Scientists amplified the TCR beta CDR3 regions from RNA transcripts. An opening RT-PCR round employed HTBI primers and preceded a second-round multiplex PCR. MiXCR was run by TCRdb on the multiplex PCR reads, yielding one entry per CDR3 protein. The repertoire holds about 1.1 million distinct CDR3 sequences, about two fifths seen once, with 8.5% to 14% in the top ten. CDR3 length: 14 residues. CDR1 is SGHRS, CDR2 YFSETQ, per germline. Losses at the gene ends were 4 bases for V and 6 bases for J; bases not matched to a gene: 7. Aged 18 to 65, hyperthyroidism patients had been newly diagnosed, with under 2 months' duration.

The sequencing input was peripheral blood or thyroid tissue (not recorded which). This sequence was found in an adult man with Graves' hyperthyroidism. The rearrangement joins TRBV5-1 to TRBJ1-2; TRBD1 matches at 9 bases. CDR3 coding DNA: TGCGCCAGCAGCCTACAGGGGGCTGAGGATGGCTACACCTTC. As protein: CASSLQGAEDGYTF.